This T cell receptor (beta chain) was found in a study of T cell responses to AZD1222 COVID-19 vaccine. Overall study findings and caveats: Spike-specific TCR breadth and depth grew following two AZD1222 doses. Mostly white British, mostly female donors; authors suggested clonal diversity may be underestimated. Repertoire collection took place solely once the T cell response had peaked.

With 6 bases removed from V and 9 bases from J, the gap between germline ends came to 15 bases. The CDR3 is 14 residues long. Germline CDR1 reads MNHEY; CDR2 reads SMNVEV (reference sequence). The table came from immunoSEQ multiplex PCR; TCRdb's copy has only in-frame clones and leaves some out. Of some 180,000 clones listed, approximately 92% are singletons. The sample holds one count of this clone. Its antigen is still unknown. V usage is TRBV27 and J usage is TRBJ1-6; D is undetermined. Sequencing used peripheral blood, obtained 28 days after the second dose of the MenACWY control vaccine. The sequence derives from an adult who received the MenACWY meningococcal vaccine as a control. Written as DNA, the CDR3 is TGTGCCAGCAGCCGGACCGATGAGACTTCACCCCTCCACTTT. The encoded protein is CASSRTDETSPLHF.